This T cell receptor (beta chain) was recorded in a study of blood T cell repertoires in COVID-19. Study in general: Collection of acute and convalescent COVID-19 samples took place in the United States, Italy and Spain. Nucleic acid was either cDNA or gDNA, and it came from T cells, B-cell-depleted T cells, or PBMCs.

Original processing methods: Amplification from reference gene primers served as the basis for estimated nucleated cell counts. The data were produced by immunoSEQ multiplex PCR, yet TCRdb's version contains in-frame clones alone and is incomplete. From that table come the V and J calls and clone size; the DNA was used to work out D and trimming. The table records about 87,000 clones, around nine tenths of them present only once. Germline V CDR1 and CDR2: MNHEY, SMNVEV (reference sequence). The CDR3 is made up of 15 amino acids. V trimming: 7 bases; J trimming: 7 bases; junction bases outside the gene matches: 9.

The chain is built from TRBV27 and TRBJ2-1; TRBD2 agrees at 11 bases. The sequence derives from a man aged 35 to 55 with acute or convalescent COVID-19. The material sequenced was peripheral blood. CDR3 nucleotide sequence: TGTGCCAGCAAAGTAGCGGGGGGGCCGGGTAATGAGCAGTTCTTC. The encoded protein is CASKVAGGPGNEQFF.